These 24 T cell receptor beta chains originate from one sample sequenced in a study of neurological immune-mediated disorders. MiXCR, run by TCRdb on the 5' RACE reads, gives a single entry per CDR3 protein. Altogether over 60,000 distinct CDR3 sequences are present, around 5% being singletons, with the ten largest covering less than 3.5%. Material: PBMCs. These TCRs come from a woman in her forties or fifties with multiple sclerosis.

The J gene is TRBJ2-1, the V gene TRBV11-2; 8 bases align to TRBD2. The CDR3 has 17 amino acids. The V and J ends lost 3 bases and 2 bases, in that order; junction bases with no gene match: 9. In germline, CDR1 is SGHAT, CDR2 FQNNGV. The CDR3 here is CASSFLRLAQTYNEQFF. The CDR3 coding sequence is TGTGCCAGCAGCTTCCTCAGACTAGCGCAAACCTACAATGAGCAGTTCTTC.

The table lists this clonotype with many counts. The V gene is TRBV10-3, the J gene TRBJ2-7, with D perhaps being TRBD1 or TRBD2 (5 bases each). The germline gives CDR1 ENHRY, CDR2 SYGVKD. This CDR3 has 13 amino acids. Trimming cost V 6 bases and J 7 bases, with 16 bases left between them. The CDR3 is CAISPRDRHEQYV. Written as DNA, the CDR3 is TGTGCCATCAGCCCCCGGGACCGACATGAGCAGTACGTC.

Ten or more counts support this clonotype. The gene calls are TRBV13 and TRBJ1-1, with D possibly matching TRBD1 (6 bases). Per germline, CDR1 PRHDT and CDR2 FYEKMQ (reference sequence). CDR3 length equals 15 residues. Trimming cost V 5 bases and J 0 bases, with 13 bases left between them. The CDR3 nucleotides are TGTGCCAGCAGCCCTAAAACAGGGTTGAACACTGAAGCTTTCTTT. It codes for CASSPKTGLNTEAFF.

This clonotype was counted between two and nine times. One end of the junction does not line up with germline, which may come from a read error. The CDR3 DNA reads TGTGCCAGCAGGCCGACAGGGATAGGAAAAACCATATATTTT. It specifies CASRPTGIGKTIYF. The rearrangement links TRBV7-2 to TRBJ1-3; TRBD1 aligns across 7 bases. The CDR3 loop spans 14 amino acids. Germline CDR1 and CDR2: SGHTA and FQGNSA.

This clonotype has ten or more counts. This chain's CDR3 is CSANLVAGTGANVLTF. CDR3 bases: TGCAGTGCCAACCTTGTAGCAGGGACTGGGGCCAACGTCCTGACTTTC. The chain joins TRBV20-1 to TRBJ2-6; possibly TRBD1 for D (5 bases). Germline V gives CDR1 DFQATT, CDR2 SNEGSKA (reference sequence). Trimming pared 6 bases from V and 2 bases from J, leaving 17 bases between. The CDR3 has 16 amino acids.

This clonotype was seen repeatedly, ten times or more. The chain links TRBV6-4 to TRBJ1-1; D possibly corresponds to TRBD1 (6 bases). V lost 4 bases and J 1 base, leaving 10 bases between the germline ends. The CDR3 runs 14 residues. The V gene's germline CDR1 is MRHNA and CDR2 SNTAGT. The DNA of the CDR3 is TGTGCCAGCAGTGTAAGCAGGGGGAACACTGAAGCTTTCTTT. This gives the protein CASSVSRGNTEAFF.

The table lists this clonotype with many counts. The J gene is TRBJ2-2, the V gene TRBV7-2; D unresolved. Between the trimmed V and J ends, which lost 2 bases and 1 base, there was a span of 5 bases. The CDR3 covers 14 residues. Per the germline V gene, CDR1 is SGHTA and CDR2 is FQGNSA. The CDR3 protein is CASSLFRNTGELFF. As DNA, the CDR3 is TGTGCCAGCAGCTTATTTAGGAACACCGGGGAGCTGTTTTTT.

This clonotype was seen at least ten times. This rearrangement joins TRBV7-8 to TRBJ2-7; tentative D call: TRBD1 (5 bases). Germline V gives CDR1 SGHVS, CDR2 FQNEAQ. V dropped 3 bases and J dropped 7 bases, with 22 bases sitting between them. This CDR3 has 16 residues. The CDR3 nucleotides read TGTGCCAGCAGCTTTGGGGCAGGACCCGCTGATAGGGAGCAGTACTTC. As protein: CASSFGAGPADREQYF. Full variable domain (outside the CDR3, taken from reference TRBV7-8 and TRBJ2-7): GAGVSQSPRYKVAKRGQDVALRCDPISGHVSLFWYQQALGQGPEFLTYFQNEAQLDKSGLPSDRFFAERPEGSVSTLKIQRTQQEDSAVYLCASSFGAGPADREQYFGPGTRLTVT.

This clonotype was seen many times. This chain joins TRBV12-3 or TRBV12-4 and TRBJ1-1; D remains unclear. CDR3 length: 13 amino acids. The ends were cut back, 3 bases at V and 4 bases at J, with 9 bases in the middle. The CDR3 loop reads CASSLLGGTEAFF. DNA of the CDR3: TGTGCCAGCAGTTTGTTAGGAGGCACTGAAGCTTTCTTT.

This clonotype was counted ten times or more. The chain joins TRBV6-2 or TRBV6-3 to TRBJ2-3, with 13 bases matching TRBD2. Per germline, CDR1 MNHEY and CDR2 SVGEGT. V was clipped by 5 bases and J by 6 bases; unmatched bases: 2. CDR3 length: 14 residues. CDR3 coding DNA: TGTGCCAGCAGTGGACTAGCGGGGGTGGATACGCAGTATTTT. This codes for CASSGLAGVDTQYF.

This clonotype came up many times. The gene calls are TRBV20-1 and TRBJ2-3; D could derive from TRBD1 or TRBD2 (5 bases each). The CDR3 is 13 amino acids. The V end was cut by 5 bases, the J end by 2 bases, with 11 bases between. CDR1 is DFQATT, CDR2 SNEGSKA, per germline (reference sequence). CDR3 sequence (DNA): TGCAGTGCTGAGGGGCAGACCACAGATACGCAGTATTTT. It encodes CSAEGQTTDTQYF.

In its sample, this clonotype was seen many times. V is TRBV4-1 and J is TRBJ1-1; D not resolved. CDR1 and CDR2 (germline): MGHRA, YSYEKL. Deletions cut 4 bases from V and 1 base from J, with 10 bases between. The CDR3 contains 14 residues. The CDR3 sequence: CASSPDIPNTEAFF. CDR3 DNA: TGCGCCAGCAGCCCTGACATACCGAACACTGAAGCTTTCTTT.

In this sample, this clonotype turned up many times. This chain joins TRBV5-1 and TRBJ2-5; 11 positions match TRBD2. V was pared by 1 base and J by 4 bases, with 9 bases of the junction left unmatched. The CDR3 spans 17 residues. Germline V gene sequence: CDR1 SGHRS, CDR2 YFSETQ. The CDR3 loop reads CASSLPTSGVWGETQYF. In DNA, the CDR3 is TGCGCCAGCAGCTTGCCGACTAGCGGGGTATGGGGAGAGACCCAGTACTTC.

The chain employs TRBV4-1 and TRBJ1-1; D is unresolved. Germline values: CDR1 MGHRA, CDR2 YSYEKL. The V end was cut by 5 bases, the J end by 8 bases, with 12 bases between. This CDR3 has 12 residues. As DNA, the CDR3 is TGCGCCAGCAGCAAAGGGCAGAGAGAAGCTTTCTTT. Its translation is CASSKGQREAFF.

This clonotype was detected ten times or more. This sequence joins TRBV12-3 or TRBV12-4 and TRBJ1-1, with unresolved D. V dropped 6 bases and J dropped 4 bases, with 18 bases sitting between them. The CDR3 is made up of 15 amino acids. The CDR3, as DNA: TGTGCCAGCAGCCCCGGGGTAGGGTGGATCACTGAAGCTTTCTTT. Its protein is CASSPGVGWITEAFF.

The chain combines TRBV5-1 with TRBJ1-2; D is undetermined. The CDR3 sequence is 12 residues long. V lost 0 bases and J 6 bases, leaving 6 bases between the germline ends. Germline V gene data show CDR1 as SGHRS and CDR2 as YFSETQ. This CDR3 reads CASSLDWDGYTF. The CDR3 DNA sequence: TGCGCCAGCAGCTTGGATTGGGATGGCTACACCTTC.

This clonotype was found many times. The chain is built from TRBV9 and TRBJ2-5, with TRBD1 matching 7 bases. CDR3 size: 14 residues. Germline CDR1 is SGDLS and CDR2 is YYNGEE. V was clipped by 4 bases and J by 1 base; unmatched bases: 4. CDR3 DNA sequence: TGTGCCAGCAGCATGTGGACAGGCCAAGAGACCCAGTACTTC. Translating it yields CASSMWTGQETQYF.

This clonotype has at least ten counts. V is TRBV7-3 and J is TRBJ2-7, with D possibly being TRBD2 (5 bases). Germline values: CDR1 SGHTA, CDR2 FQGTGA. V shed 5 bases and J shed 4 bases, with 15 bases lying between them. The CDR3 has 14 residues. The CDR3 here is CASSPIGRGYEQYF. Written as DNA, the CDR3 is TGTGCCAGCAGCCCTATCGGACGGGGATACGAGCAGTACTTC. Variable domain in full (rest from reference TRBV7-3 and TRBJ2-7): GAGVSQTPSNKVTEKGKYVELRCDPISGHTALYWYRQSLGQGPEFLIYFQGTGAADDSGLPNDRFFAVRPEGSVSTLKIQRTERGDSAVYLCASSPIGRGYEQYFGPGTRLTVT.

This clonotype was seen many times. The CDR3 does not end in the conserved phenylalanine or tryptophan, so this is likely a read error. V is TRBV20-1 and J is TRBJ1-3; TRBD1 matches 7 bases. J was trimmed by 7 bases and V by 5 bases; bases with no gene match: 8. CDR1 is DFQATT, CDR2 SNEGSKA, per germline (reference sequence). The CDR3 is made up of 13 amino acids. The CDR3, as DNA: TGCAGTGCTCGCGGACAGGTGGAGAACACCATATATAAT. This codes for CSARGQVENTIYN.

On this clonotype: A much larger clone differs from this one at a single base, so this may be a read error. The chain links TRBV7-3 to TRBJ2-3, with TRBD2 matching 8 bases. CDR3 size: 14 residues. The germline CDR1 and CDR2 sequences are SGHTA and FQGTGA. CDR3 in DNA: TGTGCCAGCAGCCGTAGCGGGAACACAGATACGAAGTATTTT. It specifies CASSRSGNTDTKYF.

This clonotype showed up many times. This chain uses TRBV5-1 with TRBJ2-1, with 12 bases that match TRBD2. This CDR3 spans 17 amino acids. In germline, CDR1 is SGHRS, CDR2 YFSETQ. V was clipped by 4 bases and J by 1 base; unmatched bases: 6. CDR3 nucleotides: TGCGCCAGCAGCAGGGACGGGACTAGCGGGTCCTACAATGAGCAGTTCTTC. Encoded protein: CASSRDGTSGSYNEQFF.

This clonotype has a count of ten or more. The J gene is TRBJ1-4, the V gene TRBV7-2; D gene ambiguous. V lost 5 bases and J 0 bases, leaving 7 bases between the germline ends. This CDR3 has 14 amino acids. Germline CDR1 and CDR2: SGHTA and FQGNSA. The CDR3 DNA sequence: TGTGCCAGCAGCCGAAGCACAACTAATGAAAAACTGTTTTTT. Its translation: CASSRSTTNEKLFF.

This clonotype showed up many times. This chain links TRBV5-1 with TRBJ1-1, with D perhaps TRBD1 (6 bases). Trimming cost V 4 bases and J 0 bases, with 13 bases left between them. The CDR3 is 15 amino acids. Germline assignment: CDR1 SGHRS and CDR2 YFSETQ. CDR3 in amino acids: CASSRIGQLNTEAFF. Here the CDR3 DNA reads TGCGCCAGCAGCCGTATCGGACAGCTGAACACTGAAGCTTTCTTT. Full variable domain (missing parts from reference TRBV5-1 and TRBJ1-1): KAGVTQTPRYLIKTRGQQVTLSCSPISGHRSVSWYQQTPGQGLQFLFEYFSETQRNKGNFPGRFSGRQFSNSRSEMNVSTLELGDSALYLCASSRIGQLNTEAFFGQGTRLTVV.

The count of this clonotype is one. This rearrangement joins TRBV14 to TRBJ1-1, with unresolved D. The CDR3 is 13 residues long. CDR1 is SGHDN, CDR2 FVKESK, per germline. Trimming shortened V by 4 bases and J by 3 bases, and 9 bases separated the two germline ends. For the CDR3, the DNA is TGTGCCAGCAGCCCCCGAACATACACTGAAGCTTTCTTT. It encodes CASSPRTYTEAFF.